This entry lists 9 T cell receptor beta chains sequenced from one sample in a study of vaccination effects on CD4 cells after COVID-19. The assay was immunoSEQ multiplex PCR, and TCRdb's table has in-frame clones only and misses some. The data contain 57,000 or so clones, 55% to 85% of them singletons. Viral peptide pools were used in the ViraFEST assay to expand antigen-specific CD4+ T cells, and sequencing came afterward. It was after around 10 days of culture that CD4+ T cells were isolated. Two doses of BNT162b2 or mRNA-1273 vaccine were administered to participants. For these TCRs, the target antigens are not known. The input for sequencing was CD4+ T cells from PBMCs cultured with HCoV-229E spike peptides, taken after COVID-19 vaccination. The receptors stem from a human donor who received a COVID-19 vaccine.

The chain uses TRBV5-1 and TRBJ2-5, with 7 bases aligning to TRBD1. With V trimmed by 4 bases and J by 1 base, 16 bases remained unmatched. CDR1 is SGHRS, CDR2 YFSETQ, per germline. The CDR3 contains 18 residues. CDR3 nucleotide sequence: TGCGCCAGCAGCGCCCGACAGGGTCGGTTTTCCGGCCAAGAGACCCAGTACTTC. Its translation: CASSARQGRFSGQETQYF.

The chain is built from TRBV6-2 or TRBV6-3 and TRBJ2-4; D uncertain. Trimming stripped 6 bases from V and 0 bases from J, with 18 bases between. CDR1 is MNHEY and CDR2 is SVGEGT in the germline V gene. This CDR3 is 17 amino acids long. In nucleotides, the CDR3 is TGTGCCAGCAGCACAGACGTTGGCAGATTAGCCAAAAACATTCAGTACTTC. It codes for CASSTDVGRLAKNIQYF.

J is TRBJ1-2 and V is TRBV19; 8 bases line up with TRBD1. The ends lost 5 bases at V and 4 bases at J; junction bases unmatched: 6. CDR3 length: 14 amino acids. Per germline, CDR1 LNHDA and CDR2 SQIVND (reference sequence). This CDR3 is CASSPRDRPYGYTF. DNA of the CDR3: TGTGCCAGTAGTCCCCGGGACAGGCCCTATGGCTACACCTTC.

The chain joins TRBV7-8 to TRBJ1-5; the D is unclear. Trimming removed 5 bases at V and 6 bases at J, with 11 bases between. The germline V gene has CDR1 SGHVS and CDR2 FQNEAQ. The CDR3 totals 13 residues. This chain's CDR3 is CASSRRSSQPQHF. DNA of the CDR3: TGTGCCAGCAGCCGAAGGTCTTCTCAGCCCCAGCATTTT.

This clone was recorded a few times. The V gene is TRBV5-1, the J gene TRBJ2-2, with TRBD2 matching 12 bases. CDR1 is SGHRS, CDR2 YFSETQ, per germline. Losses at the gene ends were 3 bases for V and 6 bases for J; bases not matched to a gene: 3. The CDR3 length is 15 residues. CDR3 sequence (DNA): TGCGCCAGCAGCTGGACTAGCGGGAATCCCGGGGAGCTGTTTTTT. Translating gives CASSWTSGNPGELFF.

This clone has just a few counts. This chain connects TRBV6-6 to TRBJ1-2; D remains ambiguous. The V end lost 8 bases, the J end lost 5 bases, and 24 bases lay between the germline ends. The CDR3 extends over 16 amino acids. Germline V gives CDR1 MNHNY, CDR2 SVGAGI (reference sequence). CDR3 DNA sequence: TGTGCCAGCTACCCCGACGGGTCAGTACGTCTTTATGGCTACACCTTC. This codes for CASYPDGSVRLYGYTF.

This sequence joins TRBV6-2 or TRBV6-3 and TRBJ2-7, with 7 bases identical to TRBD2. The V segment lost 0 bases and the J segment 4 bases; nucleotides outside the gene matches: 12. Germline values: CDR1 MNHEY, CDR2 SVGEGT. The CDR3 is 17 amino acids. In nucleotides, the CDR3 is TGTGCCAGCAGTTACTCCCCAGGGAGGGCCACCGCGTACGAGCAGTACGTC. Encoded protein: CASSYSPGRATAYEQYV.

This clone has more than one count but fewer than ten. The chain couples TRBV12-3 or TRBV12-4 to TRBJ1-5; no firm D call. The CDR3 covers 13 residues. Between the trimmed V and J ends, which lost 3 bases and 2 bases, there was a span of 5 bases. CDR3 nucleotides: TGTGCCAGCAGTTTTAGGGGCAATCAGCCCCAGCATTTT. This gives the protein CASSFRGNQPQHF.

J is TRBJ2-1 and V is TRBV11-3; a possible D gene is TRBD2 (5 bases). The CDR3 has 14 amino acids. Germline V gene data show CDR1 as SGHNT and CDR2 as YENEEA. Trimming removed 8 bases from V and 8 bases from J, with 19 bases in between. CDR3 protein: CASSTTRGTDEQFF. The DNA for the CDR3 is TGTGCCAGCTCAACTACACGGGGTACCGATGAGCAGTTCTTC.